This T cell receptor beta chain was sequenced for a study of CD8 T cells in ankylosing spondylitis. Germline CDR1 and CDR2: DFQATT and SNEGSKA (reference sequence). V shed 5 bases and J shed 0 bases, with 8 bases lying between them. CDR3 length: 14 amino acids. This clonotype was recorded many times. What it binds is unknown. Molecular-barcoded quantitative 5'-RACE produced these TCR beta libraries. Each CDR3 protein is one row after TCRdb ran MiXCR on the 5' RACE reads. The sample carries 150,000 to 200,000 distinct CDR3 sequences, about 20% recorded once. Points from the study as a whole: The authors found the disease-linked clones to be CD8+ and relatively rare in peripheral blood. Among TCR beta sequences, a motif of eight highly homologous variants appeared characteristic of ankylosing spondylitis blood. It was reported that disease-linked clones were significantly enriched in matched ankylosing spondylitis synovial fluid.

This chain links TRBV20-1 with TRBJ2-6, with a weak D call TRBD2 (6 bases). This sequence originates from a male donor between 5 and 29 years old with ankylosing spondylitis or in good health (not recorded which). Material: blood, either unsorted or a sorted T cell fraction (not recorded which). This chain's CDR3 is CSALAASGANVLTF. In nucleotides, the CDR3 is TGCAGTGCTTTAGCGGCCTCTGGGGCCAACGTCCTGACTTTC.